Listed here are 13 T cell receptor beta chains from one sample, sequenced in a study of T-cell reconstitution after alpha-beta-depleted transplantation in children. The authors prepared the TCRbeta library with unique molecular identifiers. TCRdb processed the PCR reads anew with MiXCR; each CDR3 protein has one entry. Of 90,000 to 100,000 distinct CDR3 sequences listed, over 9% are singletons. The source material was PBMCs from the stem cell graft donor, sampled from the stem cell graft. These receptors were obtained from a human donor who donated a stem cell graft to a child with inherited bone marrow failure.

This clonotype was counted only a few times. The CDR3 loop is CASSPTGQRGQPQHF. Written as DNA, the CDR3 is TGTGCCAGCAGCCCTACAGGGCAAAGGGGTCAGCCCCAGCATTTT. The chain uses TRBV7-2 and TRBJ1-5; TRBD1 is a possible D gene (6 bases). V gave up 5 bases and J gave up 6 bases, with 17 bases separating them. Germline V CDR1 and CDR2: SGHTA, FQGNSA. The CDR3 sequence is 15 residues long.

This clonotype was recorded many times. This chain uses TRBV7-3 with TRBJ1-6; 8 bases agree with TRBD1. J gave up 9 bases and V 5 bases, and 6 bases lay outside the gene matches. Germline V gene sequence: CDR1 SGHTA, CDR2 FQGTGA. There are 14 residues in the CDR3. The CDR3 DNA is TGTGCCAGCAGCGTTACAGGGACAGGTTCACCCCTCCACTTT. Translation gives CASSVTGTGSPLHF.

This clonotype was seen many times. This chain links TRBV2 with TRBJ1-5, with 7 bases matching TRBD1. V lost 2 bases and J lost 6; bases outside the gene matches: 4. The CDR3 is 14 residues long. CDR1 SNHLY and CDR2 FYNNEI come from the germline V gene. The CDR3 protein is CASSEQGGGQPQHF. The CDR3 DNA reads as TGTGCCAGCAGTGAACAGGGGGGCGGTCAGCCCCAGCATTTT. Together with reference TRBV2 and TRBJ1-5, the CDR3 gives the full variable domain: EPEVTQTPSHQVTQMGQEVILRCVPISNHLYFYWYRQILGQKVEFLVSFYNNEISEKSEIFDDQFSVERPDGSNFTLKIRSTKLEDSAMYFCASSEQGGGQPQHFGDGTRLSIL.

This clonotype was seen ten or more times. J is TRBJ2-5 and V is TRBV3-1; D may correspond to TRBD1 or TRBD2 (5 bases each). V was shortened by 4 bases and J by 5 bases, with 11 bases between the two germline ends. The CDR3 length is 13 residues. Germline CDR1 LGHDT, CDR2 YNNKEL (reference sequence). The CDR3 loop reads CASSPYEGETQYF. In nucleotides, the CDR3 is TGTGCCAGCAGCCCCTACGAGGGGGAGACCCAGTACTTC.

The chain recombines TRBV6-2 or TRBV6-3 with TRBJ2-3; TRBD2 is a possible D gene (6 bases). The V and J ends lost 6 bases and 1 base respectively, with 14 bases between them. The CDR3 is 15 amino acids. In germline, CDR1 is MNHEY, CDR2 SVGEGT. CDR3 amino acids: CASSYPGLGTDTQYF. CDR3 nucleotides: TGTGCCAGCAGCTACCCGGGACTGGGCACAGATACGCAGTATTTT.

This clonotype was observed a handful of times. The V and J genes are TRBV6-2 or TRBV6-3 and TRBJ2-3, with D hard to call. There are 14 residues in the CDR3. V was pared by 6 bases and J by 4 bases, with 14 bases between. Germline V CDR1 and CDR2: MNHEY, SVGEGT. This CDR3 reads CASSSAGGADTQYF. Here the CDR3 DNA reads TGTGCCAGCAGCTCGGCAGGTGGGGCAGATACGCAGTATTTT.

This clonotype showed up many times. The chain combines TRBV5-1 with TRBJ2-2; 11 bases map to TRBD1. Germline V gives CDR1 SGHRS, CDR2 YFSETQ. The V segment lost 4 bases and the J segment 6 bases; nucleotides outside the gene matches: 5. The CDR3 length is 15 residues. CDR3 nucleotide sequence: TGCGCCAGCAGCCCGGACAGGGGGCAGTCCGGGGAGCTGTTTTTT. Amino acid sequence: CASSPDRGQSGELFF.

This clonotype was recorded many times. The chain couples TRBV18 to TRBJ2-3, with D unclear. Trimming removed 2 bases at V and 4 bases at J, with 10 bases between. Per the germline V gene, CDR1 is KGHSH and CDR2 is LQKENI. This CDR3 has 14 amino acids. The CDR3 DNA follows: TGTGCCAGCTCACCATCTACCCTCCCAGATACGCAGTATTTT. As protein: CASSPSTLPDTQYF.

The J gene is TRBJ2-7, the V gene TRBV5-4, with D possibly being TRBD2 (7 bases). Trimming took off 0 bases at V and 4 bases at J, with 11 bases between the two ends. The CDR3 contains 14 residues. The germline V gene encodes CDR1 SGHNT and CDR2 YYREEE (reference sequence). The CDR3 reads CASSLAGGMYEQYF. The CDR3 bases are TGTGCCAGCAGCTTGGCGGGGGGCATGTACGAGCAGTACTTC.

V usage is TRBV11-2 and J usage is TRBJ2-5; D unclear. The germline gives CDR1 SGHAT, CDR2 FQNNGV. V was trimmed by 5 bases and J by 1 base, leaving 14 bases between them. The CDR3 totals 15 residues. CDR3 amino acids: CASSPPGGLQETQYF. CDR3 in DNA: TGTGCCAGCAGCCCCCCGGGCGGCCTCCAAGAGACCCAGTACTTC.

This clonotype was detected many times. The rearrangement links TRBV15 to TRBJ2-6; 8 nucleotides align to TRBD1. The CDR3 has 18 residues. Per the germline V gene, CDR1 is LNHNV and CDR2 is YYDKDF (reference sequence). With V trimmed by 0 bases and J by 2 bases, 6 bases remained unmatched. CDR3 DNA: TGTGCCACCAGCAGAGATACAGGGGGACACGCTGGGGCCAACGTCCTGACTTTC. This sequence encodes CATSRDTGGHAGANVLTF.

This clonotype has a count of ten or more. The V gene is TRBV11-2, the J gene TRBJ2-1; possible D gene TRBD2, 5 bases. V was trimmed by 4 bases and J by 7 bases, leaving 17 bases between them. The CDR3 contains 15 residues. Germline values: CDR1 SGHAT, CDR2 FQNNGV. CDR3 sequence reads: CASSSPSTITNEQFF. The CDR3 region has the DNA TGTGCCAGCAGCTCCCCCTCGACTATAACTAATGAGCAGTTCTTC.

The CDR3 bases are TGTGCCAGCAGTCCCATCGACAGACAGGGCAGCGAGCAGTACTTC. Protein: CASSPIDRQGSEQYF. This rearrangement joins TRBV27 to TRBJ2-7; 7 bases match TRBD1. V was clipped by 5 bases and J by 6 bases; unmatched bases: 13. CDR1 and CDR2 from the germline V gene are MNHEY and SMNVEV (reference sequence). This CDR3 spans 15 amino acids.